This is a list of T cell receptor beta chains from one sample in a study of T cells in Graves' hyperthyroidism and ophthalmopathy. TCRdb passed the multiplex PCR reads through MiXCR, listing each CDR3 protein once. The table includes hundreds of thousands of distinct CDR3 sequences, about 17% detected once. The material sequenced was blood. The receptor set was obtained from a woman aged 60-70 years with Graves' ophthalmopathy. The CDR3 runs from the conserved cysteine through the conserved F or W. Fields, in order: clone size, J gene, D gene, V gene, CDR3 DNA, CDR3 protein. The D gene is left open where the match is weak. The listing skips clone size in some rows; elsewhere it reads once, few, many or a size class.

clone_size: many; j_call: TRBJ2-5; d_call: NA; v_call: TRBV7-2; cdr3_nt: TGTGCCAGCAGCTTAGCTCTGGGAGAGACCCAGTACTTC; cdr3_aa: CASSLALGETQYF
clone_size: many; j_call: TRBJ2-3; d_call: NA; v_call: TRBV6-2/TRBV6-3; cdr3_nt: TGTGCCAGCAAAAATATAGCGGATACGCAGTATTTT; cdr3_aa: CASKNIADTQYF
clone_size: many; j_call: TRBJ1-1; d_call: NA; v_call: TRBV12-3/TRBV12-4; cdr3_nt: TGTGCCAGCAGTTTTTCCAAAACAGGGCTCTTAGCCTTTTCTGAAGCTTTCTTT; cdr3_aa: CASSFSKTGLLAFSEAFF
clone_size: many; j_call: TRBJ1-2; d_call: TRBD1; v_call: TRBV20-1; cdr3_nt: TGCAGTGCTTGGACAGGCAACTATGGCTACACCTTC; cdr3_aa: CSAWTGNYGYTF
clone_size: many; j_call: TRBJ2-1; d_call: TRBD1; v_call: TRBV12-3/TRBV12-4; cdr3_nt: TGTGCCAGCAGTTTAGATCGGACAGGGGGCTACAATGAGCAGTTCTTC; cdr3_aa: CASSLDRTGGYNEQFF
clone_size: many; j_call: TRBJ2-2; d_call: TRBD2; v_call: TRBV20-1; cdr3_nt: TGCAGTGCTAGAGATTGGCTAGCGGGCACCGGGGAGCTGTTTTTT; cdr3_aa: CSARDWLAGTGELFF
clone_size: many; j_call: TRBJ2-1; d_call: TRBD2; v_call: TRBV6-6; cdr3_nt: TGTGCCAGCAGTTACGGGACTAGCGGGGGGGCTAGTGAGCAGTTCTTC; cdr3_aa: CASSYGTSGGASEQFF
clone_size: many; j_call: TRBJ2-6; d_call: TRBD2; v_call: TRBV6-5; cdr3_nt: TGTGCCAGCAGTTACTCCTTGACTAGCGGAGTGAGCTCTGGGGCCAACGTCCTGACTTTC; cdr3_aa: CASSYSLTSGVSSGANVLTF
clone_size: many; j_call: TRBJ2-7; d_call: NA; v_call: TRBV2; cdr3_nt: TGTGCCAGCAAGGGGGACCCCTACGAGCAGTACTTC; cdr3_aa: CASKGDPYEQYF
clone_size: few; j_call: TRBJ2-6; d_call: NA; v_call: TRBV11-2; cdr3_nt: TGTGCCAGCAGCTTCGATAGAATCTCTGGGGCCAACGTCCTGACTTTC; cdr3_aa: CASSFDRISGANVLTF
clone_size: many; j_call: TRBJ1-1; d_call: TRBD1; v_call: TRBV7-2; cdr3_nt: TGTGCCAGCAGCTATACAATTACAGGGGGCACTGAAGCTTTCTTT; cdr3_aa: CASSYTITGGTEAFF
clone_size: many; j_call: TRBJ2-3; d_call: NA; v_call: TRBV2; cdr3_nt: TGTGCCAGCAGGTTCCCCTTGGAGACAGATACGCAGTATTTT; cdr3_aa: CASRFPLETDTQYF
clone_size: many; j_call: TRBJ2-5; d_call: TRBD1; v_call: TRBV24-1; cdr3_nt: TGTGCCACCAGTGACCGGGGACAGGGGGCTGGCGAGACCCAGTACTTC; cdr3_aa: CATSDRGQGAGETQYF
clone_size: many; j_call: TRBJ2-5; d_call: NA; v_call: TRBV28; cdr3_nt: TGTGCCAGCAGTTTAAGTAATTTTGACAGTTGGGAGACCCAGTACTTC; cdr3_aa: CASSLSNFDSWETQYF
clone_size: many; j_call: TRBJ2-7; d_call: NA; v_call: TRBV7-6; cdr3_nt: TGTGCCAGCAGCTTAGCGACGGGGGCGTACGAGCAGTACTTC; cdr3_aa: CASSLATGAYEQYF
clone_size: many; j_call: TRBJ1-1; d_call: NA; v_call: TRBV13; cdr3_nt: TGTGCCAGCAGTCCCTGGGGGGCGGGGAACACTGAAGCTTTCTTT; cdr3_aa: CASSPWGAGNTEAFF
clone_size: many; j_call: TRBJ2-7; d_call: TRBD1; v_call: TRBV6-1; cdr3_nt: TGTGCCGCGGTTGGGACAGGGTCCTACGAGCAGTACTTC; cdr3_aa: CAAVGTGSYEQYF
clone_size: few; j_call: TRBJ1-5; d_call: TRBD1; v_call: TRBV6-2/TRBV6-3; cdr3_nt: TGTGCCAGCAGTTACGGGGCGTTAAGACAGGGGGCGCGTGGACAGCCCCAGCATTTT; cdr3_aa: CASSYGALRQGARGQPQHF
clone_size: many; j_call: TRBJ1-1; d_call: TRBD1; v_call: TRBV2; cdr3_nt: TGTGCCAGCAGTGAAGGGCCAACAGGGGACACTGAAGCTTTCTTT; cdr3_aa: CASSEGPTGDTEAFF
clone_size: NA; j_call: TRBJ2-3; d_call: NA; v_call: TRBV19; cdr3_nt: TGTGCCAGTAACCCCCGTAGGGGGAGAGATACGCAGTATTTT; cdr3_aa: CASNPRRGRDTQYF
clone_size: few; j_call: TRBJ1-2; d_call: NA; v_call: TRBV9; cdr3_nt: TGTGCCAGCAGCCCCCACGGCGGGCAGGAGAGCTATGGCTACACCTTC; cdr3_aa: CASSPHGGQESYGYTF
clone_size: many; j_call: TRBJ1-2; d_call: NA; v_call: TRBV7-2; cdr3_nt: TGTGCCAGCAGCCCGGGGGTCCCGAACGCCGGGGGGGGCTACACCTTC; cdr3_aa: CASSPGVPNAGGGYTF
clone_size: NA; j_call: TRBJ2-2; d_call: NA; v_call: TRBV4-3; cdr3_nt: TGCGCCAGCAGCGCTCAATTCGCGAACGCCGGGGAGCTGTTTTTT; cdr3_aa: CASSAQFANAGELFF
clone_size: NA; j_call: TRBJ1-4; d_call: NA; v_call: TRBV4-3; cdr3_nt: TGCGCCAGCAGCCAACGATCGCATAATGAAAAACTGTTTTTT; cdr3_aa: CASSQRSHNEKLFF
clone_size: few; j_call: TRBJ2-7; d_call: TRBD2; v_call: TRBV5-8; cdr3_nt: TGTGCCAGCAGCTCGGGACTAGCGGGCAACTACGAGCAGTACTTC; cdr3_aa: CASSSGLAGNYEQYF
clone_size: many; j_call: TRBJ1-5; d_call: NA; v_call: TRBV9; cdr3_nt: TGTGCCAGCAGCGTAGATTGGGATAGCAATCAGCCCCAGCATTTT; cdr3_aa: CASSVDWDSNQPQHF
clone_size: NA; j_call: TRBJ2-2; d_call: TRBD2; v_call: TRBV7-6; cdr3_nt: TGTGCCAGCAGCCCTTTGACTCGGACTAGCCCCGGGGAGCTGTTTTTT; cdr3_aa: CASSPLTRTSPGELFF
clone_size: many; j_call: TRBJ1-3; d_call: NA; v_call: TRBV12-3/TRBV12-4; cdr3_nt: TGTGCCAGCAGTTTCCCCGGCAGGGCTGGAAACACCATATATTTT; cdr3_aa: CASSFPGRAGNTIYF
clone_size: few; j_call: TRBJ1-4; d_call: NA; v_call: TRBV28; cdr3_nt: TGTGCCAGCAGTCCTCCATTCGTGGCTAATGAAAAACTGTTTTTT; cdr3_aa: CASSPPFVANEKLFF